These 17 T cell receptor beta chains were all obtained from the same sample, sequenced in a study of T-cell memory formation after mild COVID-19. TCRdb independently ran MiXCR on the 5' RACE reads; one entry per CDR3 protein. The data show 290,000 or so distinct CDR3 sequences, just under 20% seen once. The sample comprised PBMCs or a T cell subset sorted from them (not recorded which). The source of these receptors is a man younger than 30 who had mild COVID-19 (a few samples of this study predate the infection). Cell type and time point are not known.

This sequence joins TRBV4-2 and TRBJ2-5; D unresolved. Trimming took 1 base from V and 0 from J, leaving 18 bases between them. This CDR3 region has 18 residues. The V gene's germline CDR1 is LGHNA and CDR2 YNFKEQ. Here the CDR3 reads CASSQGALGLGYQETQYF. The CDR3 bases are TGTGCCAGCAGCCAAGGCGCCCTGGGGTTGGGGTACCAAGAGACCCAGTACTTC.

Only a few counts were recorded for this clonotype. The V gene is TRBV21-1, the J gene TRBJ1-3. TRBV21-1 is termed a pseudogene. The CDR3 extends over 15 amino acids. The CDR3 DNA sequence: TGTGCCAGCAGCAGCAAGAGGGTGGTCGGAAACACCATATATTTT. Its protein product is CASSSKRVVGNTIYF.

J is TRBJ2-7 and V is TRBV5-1, with D tentatively TRBD1 or TRBD2 (6 bases each). The CDR3 consists of 12 residues. Germline V gene lookup returns CDR1 SGHRS and CDR2 YFSETQ. Trimming took 2 bases from V and 6 from J, leaving 9 bases between them. The CDR3 nucleotides read TGCGCCAGCAGCTTTCGGGGGCGCGAGCAGTACTTC. Its protein product is CASSFRGREQYF.

The rearrangement joins TRBV25-1 to TRBJ1-1, with D possibly TRBD1 on 5 matching bases. CDR1 MGHDK and CDR2 SYGVNS come from the germline V gene. Trimming cost V 4 bases and J 3 bases, with 15 bases left between them. The CDR3 runs 15 residues. The CDR3 nucleotides are TGTGCCAGCAGTGGCCCAGGGAGCTTGGACACTGAAGCTTTCTTT. Its translation: CASSGPGSLDTEAFF.

The sample holds a few counts of this clonotype. A much larger clone lies one base from this, so it may be a read error. This chain connects TRBV7-3 to TRBJ1-6; D uncertain. Germline assignment: CDR1 SGHTA and CDR2 FQGTGA. The CDR3 has 13 residues. This CDR3 is CASRRSGNSPPHF. The CDR3 DNA is TGTGCCAGCAGGCGCAGTGGGAATTCACCCCCCCACTTT.

The chain has TRBV6-6 and TRBJ1-2; D is unresolved. Per the germline V gene, CDR1 is MNHNY and CDR2 is SVGAGI (reference sequence). The V end lost 10 bases, the J end lost 2 bases, and 17 bases lay between the germline ends. The CDR3 contains 14 residues. The CDR3 bases are TGTGCCACCCTGTTGGGCCCGGGGAACTATGGCTACACCTTC. This sequence encodes CATLLGPGNYGYTF.

The CDR3, as DNA: TGTGCCAGCAGCAAAGGGACTAGCGGGGACTCTAACACGCGCACAGATACGCAGTATTTT. Translation gives CASSKGTSGDSNTRTDTQYF. V and J are TRBV7-3 and TRBJ2-3, with TRBD2 identical over 13 bases. In germline, CDR1 is SGHTA, CDR2 FQGTGA. This CDR3 is built from 20 residues. Losses at the gene ends were 5 bases for V and 1 base for J; bases not matched to a gene: 15.

The chain employs TRBV10-3 and TRBJ2-2; D gene uncertain. Germline loops: CDR1 ENHRY, CDR2 SYGVKD. The germline V and J ends were trimmed by 5 bases and 0 bases, with 4 bases remaining between them. This CDR3 has 13 amino acids. CDR3 loop: CAISRANTGELFF. The DNA of the CDR3 is TGTGCCATCAGTAGGGCGAACACCGGGGAGCTGTTTTTT.

The genes are TRBV4-3 and TRBJ1-6; TRBD1 aligns across 8 bases. This CDR3 has 16 amino acids. The germline CDR1 and CDR2 sequences are LGHNA and YSLEER. Unmatched junction bases numbered 10, after V lost 5 bases and J lost 7 bases. The CDR3 here is CASSTSLQGANSPLHF. Written as DNA, the CDR3 is TGCGCCAGCAGCACCAGCCTCCAGGGGGCAAATTCACCCCTCCACTTT.

The genes are TRBV4-1 and TRBJ2-7; a weak D match, TRBD2 (7 bases). The CDR3 totals 15 residues. Germline-derived CDR1 and CDR2 are MGHRA and YSYEKL. V shed 5 bases and J shed 5 bases, with 19 bases lying between them. CDR3 residues: CASSAGARGADEQYF. The CDR3 coding sequence is TGCGCCAGCAGCGCAGGAGCCCGGGGGGCTGACGAGCAGTACTTC.

The V and J genes are TRBV18 and TRBJ1-1; 10 positions match TRBD1. Germline-derived CDR1 and CDR2 are KGHSH and LQKENI. The CDR3 is 16 residues long. Trimming at V came to 1 base and at J to 3 bases, leaving 5 bases not matched to a gene. CDR3 nucleotide sequence: TGTGCCAGCTCACCACAACCGGGACAGGGGTACACTGAAGCTTTCTTT. This translates into CASSPQPGQGYTEAFF.

This clonotype came up a few times. V is TRBV2 and J is TRBJ1-4, with 7 bases fitting TRBD1. From germline, CDR1 is SNHLY and CDR2 FYNNEI. The CDR3 is 14 amino acids. Trimming took 7 bases from V and 3 from J; bases not matched to a gene: 5. The CDR3 DNA reads as TGTGCCAGCACCCCGGGACAGCCTAATGAAAAACTGTTTTTT. Amino acid sequence: CASTPGQPNEKLFF. The full variable domain, in which reference TRBV2 and TRBJ1-4 provide the parts outside the CDR3, is EPEVTQTPSHQVTQMGQEVILRCVPISNHLYFYWYRQILGQKVEFLVSFYNNEISEKSEIFDDQFSVERPDGSNFTLKIRSTKLEDSAMYFCASTPGQPNEKLFFGSGTQLSVL.

This clonotype showed up just a few times. The chain employs TRBV12-3 or TRBV12-4 and TRBJ2-1; 8 bases fit TRBD1. The CDR3 has 15 residues. The V gene end was trimmed by 6 bases and the J gene end by 4 bases; junction bases not matched to a gene: 8. CDR3 nucleotide sequence: TGTGCCAGCAGACTACTACAGGGGGATTACAATGAGCAGTTCTTC. Its translation: CASRLLQGDYNEQFF.

In its sample, this clonotype was seen a few times. The chain joins TRBV29-1 to TRBJ2-7; 9 bases are a match to TRBD1. The CDR3 sequence is 12 residues long. The junction had 5 bases not matched to a gene; V was cut back by 8 bases and J by 3 bases. Per the germline V gene, CDR1 is SQVTM and CDR2 is ANQGSEA. CDR3 sequence reads: CSWGTGHYEQYV. The CDR3 DNA reads as TGCAGCTGGGGGACAGGGCACTACGAGCAGTACGTC.

This clonotype came up many times. The genes are TRBV18 and TRBJ2-5; D is uncertain. This CDR3 is built from 13 residues. The germline CDR1 and CDR2 sequences are KGHSH and LQKENI. The V gene lost 4 bases and the J gene lost 2 bases, with 8 bases spanning the gap. CDR3 DNA: TGTGCCAGCTCACGGAGCCTACAAGAGACCCAGTACTTC. It encodes CASSRSLQETQYF.

This clonotype was recorded a few times. The chain uses TRBV6-5 and TRBJ2-6; D is uncertain. The CDR3 loop spans 15 amino acids. Trimming shortened V by 5 bases and J by 0 bases, and 8 bases separated the two germline ends. CDR1 is MNHEY and CDR2 is SVGAGI in the germline V gene. In DNA, the CDR3 is TGTGCCAGCAGTACTATATACTCTGGGGCCAACGTCCTGACTTTC. Translated: CASSTIYSGANVLTF.

This clonotype occurred a few times. The genes are TRBV12-3 or TRBV12-4 and TRBJ2-2; D perhaps matches TRBD1 (5 bases). Trimming took 7 bases from V and 1 from J, leaving 10 bases between them. This CDR3 is 14 amino acids long. CDR3 amino acids: CASNPQGNTGELFF. The CDR3 DNA reads TGTGCCAGCAACCCGCAGGGGAACACCGGGGAGCTGTTTTTT.